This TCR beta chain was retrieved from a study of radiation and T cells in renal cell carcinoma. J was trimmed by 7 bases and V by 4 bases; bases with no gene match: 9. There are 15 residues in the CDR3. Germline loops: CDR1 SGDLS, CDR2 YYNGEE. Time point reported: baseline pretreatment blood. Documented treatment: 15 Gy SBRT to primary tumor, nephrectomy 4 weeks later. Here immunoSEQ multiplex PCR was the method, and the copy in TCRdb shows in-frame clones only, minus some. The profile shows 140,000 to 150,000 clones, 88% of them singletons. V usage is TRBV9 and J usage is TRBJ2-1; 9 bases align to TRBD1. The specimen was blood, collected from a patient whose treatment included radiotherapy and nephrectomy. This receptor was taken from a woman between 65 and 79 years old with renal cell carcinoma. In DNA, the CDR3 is TGTGCCAGCAGCCATAAACAGGGGGCGGGGAATGAGCAGTTCTTC. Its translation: CASSHKQGAGNEQFF.